This T cell receptor beta chain was found in a study of T cell repertoires in aging, cancer and after chemotherapy. Overall study context: Clear clonal overlap appeared across healthy donor samples taken over several months to years.

CDR3 size: 18 residues. Germline values: CDR1 SGHNT, CDR2 YYREEE (reference sequence). V trimming: 4 bases; J trimming: 0 bases; junction bases outside the gene matches: 9. TCR beta rearrangements were amplified from peripheral blood genomic DNA. The study's findings and limits: Rebound thymic output was suggested by rising median generation probability during chemotherapy in each cancer cohort.

A mixed TRB-A/B primer pool amplified rearranged TRB by multiplex touch-down PCR. A single record per CDR3 protein comes from TCRdb applying MiXCR to the multiplex PCR reads. The sample gives some 10,000 distinct CDR3 sequences, approximately 32% of which show up once; about 18% is in the top ten. About this clonotype: No antigen is known for it.

The specimen sequenced was blood. This clonotype was obtained from a human donor in good health. The donor label of this sample is uncertain. The chain joins TRBV5-4 to TRBJ2-1; 11 bases align to TRBD2. CDR3 sequence reads: CASSQIAGGPNSYNEQFF. CDR3 in DNA: TGTGCCAGCAGCCAAATAGCGGGAGGGCCTAACTCCTACAATGAGCAGTTCTTC.